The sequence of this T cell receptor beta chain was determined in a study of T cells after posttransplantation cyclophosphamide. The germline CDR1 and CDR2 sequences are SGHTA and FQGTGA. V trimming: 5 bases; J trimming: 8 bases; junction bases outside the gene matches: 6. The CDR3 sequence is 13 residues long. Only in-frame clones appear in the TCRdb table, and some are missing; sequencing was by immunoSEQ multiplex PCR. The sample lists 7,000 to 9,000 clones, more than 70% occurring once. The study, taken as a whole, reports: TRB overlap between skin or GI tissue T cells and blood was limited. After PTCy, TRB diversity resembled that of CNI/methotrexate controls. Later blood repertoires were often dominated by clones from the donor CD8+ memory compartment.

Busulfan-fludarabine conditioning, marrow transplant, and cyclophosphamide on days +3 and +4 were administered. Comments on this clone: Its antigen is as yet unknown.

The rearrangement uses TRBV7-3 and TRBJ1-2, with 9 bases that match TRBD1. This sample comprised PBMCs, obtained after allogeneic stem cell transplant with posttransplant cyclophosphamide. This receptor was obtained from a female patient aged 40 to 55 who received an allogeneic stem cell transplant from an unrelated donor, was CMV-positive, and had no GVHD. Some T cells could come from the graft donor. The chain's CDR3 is CASSTRTGEGYTF. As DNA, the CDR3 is TGTGCCAGCAGCACCCGGACAGGGGAAGGCTACACCTTC. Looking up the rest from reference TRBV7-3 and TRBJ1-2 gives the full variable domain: GAGVSQTPSNKVTEKGKYVELRCDPISGHTALYWYRQSLGQGPEFLIYFQGTGAADDSGLPNDRFFAVRPEGSVSTLKIQRTERGDSAVYLCASSTRTGEGYTFGSGTRLTVV.